The following is a T cell receptor (beta chain) sequence with its context. Its antigen is not identified. Trimming cost V 7 bases and J 1 base, with 13 bases left between them. The CDR3 runs 13 residues. The germline CDR1 and CDR2 sequences are SQVTM and ANQGSEA. The data belong to a study of T cell responses to AZD1222 COVID-19 vaccine. Findings and caveats of the study: The donor group comprised mostly white British people and more females; the analysis possibly underestimated clonal diversity.

Sequencing used immunoSEQ multiplex PCR; TCRdb keeps in-frame clones, though not all of them. The table includes roughly 120,000 clones, roughly 90% detected once. This specimen consisted of peripheral blood, obtained on day 0 of AZD1222 vaccination. The TCR comes from an adult in good health. V is TRBV29-1 and J is TRBJ1-1; D remains unclear. This chain's CDR3 is CSGVGKGNTEAFF. The CDR3 DNA sequence: TGCAGCGGGGTTGGGAAGGGGAACACTGAAGCTTTCTTT.